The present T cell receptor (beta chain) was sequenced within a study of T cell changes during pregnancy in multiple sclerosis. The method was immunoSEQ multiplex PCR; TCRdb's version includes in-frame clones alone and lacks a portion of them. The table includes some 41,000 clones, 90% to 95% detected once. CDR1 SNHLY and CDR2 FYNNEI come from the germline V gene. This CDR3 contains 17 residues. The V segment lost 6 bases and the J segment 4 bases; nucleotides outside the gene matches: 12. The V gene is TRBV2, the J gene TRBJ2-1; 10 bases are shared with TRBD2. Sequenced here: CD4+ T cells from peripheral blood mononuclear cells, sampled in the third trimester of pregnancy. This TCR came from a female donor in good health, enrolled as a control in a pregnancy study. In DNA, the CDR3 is TGTGCCAGCAGGGCTGGACTAGCGGCGGGAGGGTACAATGAGCAGTTCTTC. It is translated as CASRAGLAAGGYNEQFF.